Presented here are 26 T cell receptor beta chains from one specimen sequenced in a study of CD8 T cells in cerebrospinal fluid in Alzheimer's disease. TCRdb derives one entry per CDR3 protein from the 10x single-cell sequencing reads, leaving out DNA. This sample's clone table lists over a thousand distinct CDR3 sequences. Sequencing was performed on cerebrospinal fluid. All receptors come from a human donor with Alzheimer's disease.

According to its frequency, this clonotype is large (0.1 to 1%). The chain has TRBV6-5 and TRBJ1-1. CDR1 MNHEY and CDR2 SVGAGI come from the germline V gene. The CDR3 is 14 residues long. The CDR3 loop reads CASRNTGVNTEAFF.

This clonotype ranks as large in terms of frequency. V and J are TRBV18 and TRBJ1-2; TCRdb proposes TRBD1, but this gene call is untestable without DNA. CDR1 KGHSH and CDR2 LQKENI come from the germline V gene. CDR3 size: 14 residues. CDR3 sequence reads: CASSPTGTSYGYTF.

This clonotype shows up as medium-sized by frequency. CDR3 in amino acids: CASSVGGSMNTEAFF. The rearrangement joins TRBV9 to TRBJ1-1. The germline gives CDR1 SGDLS, CDR2 YYNGEE. CDR3 length: 15 residues.

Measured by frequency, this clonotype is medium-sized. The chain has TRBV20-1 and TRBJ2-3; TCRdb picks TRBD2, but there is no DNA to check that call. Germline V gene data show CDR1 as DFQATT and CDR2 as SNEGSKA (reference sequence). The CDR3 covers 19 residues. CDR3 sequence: CSANPGLAGGGPSTDTQYF.

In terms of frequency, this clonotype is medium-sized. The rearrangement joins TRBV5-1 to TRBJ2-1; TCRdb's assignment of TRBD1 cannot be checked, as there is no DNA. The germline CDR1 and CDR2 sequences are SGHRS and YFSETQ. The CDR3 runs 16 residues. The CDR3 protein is CASSSPGTGGSVEQFF.

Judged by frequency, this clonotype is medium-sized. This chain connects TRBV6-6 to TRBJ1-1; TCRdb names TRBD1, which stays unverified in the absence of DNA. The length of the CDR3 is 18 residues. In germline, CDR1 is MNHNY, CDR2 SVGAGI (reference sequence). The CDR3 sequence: CASSYSTRDRTVNTEAFF.

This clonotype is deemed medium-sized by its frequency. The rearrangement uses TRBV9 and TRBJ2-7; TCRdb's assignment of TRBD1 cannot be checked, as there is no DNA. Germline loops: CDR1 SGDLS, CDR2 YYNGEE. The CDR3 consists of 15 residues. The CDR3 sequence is CASSGGTGGVYEQYF.

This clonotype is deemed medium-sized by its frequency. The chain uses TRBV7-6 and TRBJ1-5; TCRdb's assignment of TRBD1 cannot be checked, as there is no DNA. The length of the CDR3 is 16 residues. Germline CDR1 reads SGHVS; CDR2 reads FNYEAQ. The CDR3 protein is CASSLGPRGHNQPQHF.

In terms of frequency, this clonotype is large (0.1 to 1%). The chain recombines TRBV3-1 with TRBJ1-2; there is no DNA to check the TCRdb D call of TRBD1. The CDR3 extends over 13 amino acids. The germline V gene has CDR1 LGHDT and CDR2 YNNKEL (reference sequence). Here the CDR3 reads CASSPPGLDGYTF.

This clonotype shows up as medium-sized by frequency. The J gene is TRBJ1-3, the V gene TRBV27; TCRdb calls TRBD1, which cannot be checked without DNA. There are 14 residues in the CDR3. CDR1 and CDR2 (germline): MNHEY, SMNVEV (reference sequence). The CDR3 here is CASSLRGSGNTIYF.

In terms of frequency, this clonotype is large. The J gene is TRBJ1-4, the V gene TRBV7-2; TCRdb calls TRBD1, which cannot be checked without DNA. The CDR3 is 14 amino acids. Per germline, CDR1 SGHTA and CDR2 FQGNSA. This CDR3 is CASSPGWANEKLFF.

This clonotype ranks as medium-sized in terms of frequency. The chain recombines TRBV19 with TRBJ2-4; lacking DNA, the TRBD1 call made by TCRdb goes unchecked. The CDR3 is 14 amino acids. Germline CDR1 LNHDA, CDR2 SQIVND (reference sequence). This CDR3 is CASSQPGAKNIQYF.

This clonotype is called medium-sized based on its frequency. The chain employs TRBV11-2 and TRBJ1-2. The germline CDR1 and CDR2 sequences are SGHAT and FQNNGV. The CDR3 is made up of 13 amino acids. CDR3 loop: CASSLDLRYGYTF.

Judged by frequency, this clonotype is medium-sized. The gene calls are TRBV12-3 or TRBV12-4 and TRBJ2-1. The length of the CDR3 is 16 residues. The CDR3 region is CASSPPQGSSYNEQFF.

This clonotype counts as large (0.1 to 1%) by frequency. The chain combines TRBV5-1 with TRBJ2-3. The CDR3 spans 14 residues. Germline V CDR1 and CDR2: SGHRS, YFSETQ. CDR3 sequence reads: CASSFGGYTDTQYF.

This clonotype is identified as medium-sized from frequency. This chain's CDR3 is CASSLLEGLYNEQFF. The chain combines TRBV12-3 or TRBV12-4 with TRBJ2-1; TCRdb designates TRBD2, a call that cannot be tested without DNA. This CDR3 comprises 15 residues.

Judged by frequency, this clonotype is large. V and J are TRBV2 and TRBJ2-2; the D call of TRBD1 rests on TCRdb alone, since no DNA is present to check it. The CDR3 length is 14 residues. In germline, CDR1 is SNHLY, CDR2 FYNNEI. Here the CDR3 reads CASSGQGGTGELFF.

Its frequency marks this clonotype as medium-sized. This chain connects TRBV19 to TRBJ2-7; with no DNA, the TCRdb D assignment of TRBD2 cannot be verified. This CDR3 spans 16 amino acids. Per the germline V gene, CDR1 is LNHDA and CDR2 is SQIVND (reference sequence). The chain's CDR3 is CASSIRGPRGPYEQYF.

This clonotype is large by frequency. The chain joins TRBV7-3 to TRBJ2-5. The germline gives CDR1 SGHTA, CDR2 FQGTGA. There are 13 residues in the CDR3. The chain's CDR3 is CASSLSVGETQYF.

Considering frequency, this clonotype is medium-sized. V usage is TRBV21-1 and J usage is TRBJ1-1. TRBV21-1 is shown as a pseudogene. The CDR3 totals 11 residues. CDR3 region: CARLRDSEAFF.

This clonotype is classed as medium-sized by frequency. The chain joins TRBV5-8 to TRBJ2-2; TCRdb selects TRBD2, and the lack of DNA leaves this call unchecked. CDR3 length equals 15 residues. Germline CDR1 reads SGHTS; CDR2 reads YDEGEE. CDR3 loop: CASSKEGVRTGELFF.

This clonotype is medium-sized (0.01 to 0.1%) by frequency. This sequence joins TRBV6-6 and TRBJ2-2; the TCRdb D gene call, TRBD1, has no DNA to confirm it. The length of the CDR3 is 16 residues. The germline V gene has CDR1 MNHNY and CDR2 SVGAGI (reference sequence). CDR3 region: CASSPPGQGRTGELFF.

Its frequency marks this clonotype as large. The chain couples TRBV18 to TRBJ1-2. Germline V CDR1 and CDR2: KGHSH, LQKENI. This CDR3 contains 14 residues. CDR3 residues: CASSPPTESYGYTF.

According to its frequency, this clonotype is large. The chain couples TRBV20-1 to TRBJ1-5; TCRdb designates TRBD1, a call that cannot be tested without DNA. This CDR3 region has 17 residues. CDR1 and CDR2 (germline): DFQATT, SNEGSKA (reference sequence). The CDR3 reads CSARDKGRDRRNQPQHF.

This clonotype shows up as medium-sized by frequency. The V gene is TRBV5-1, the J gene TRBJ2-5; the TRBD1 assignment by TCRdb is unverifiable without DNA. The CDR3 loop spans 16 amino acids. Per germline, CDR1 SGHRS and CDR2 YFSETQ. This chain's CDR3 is CASSDRQGGEGETQYF.

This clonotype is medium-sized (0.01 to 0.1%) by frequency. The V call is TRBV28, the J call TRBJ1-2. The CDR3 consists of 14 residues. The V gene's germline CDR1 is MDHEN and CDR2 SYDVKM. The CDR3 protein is CASSLSGGTDGYTF.